The next 14 T cell receptor beta chains were all read from a single sample in a study of Graves' ophthalmopathy and Graves' hyperthyroidism. Transcripts of RNA were the source for amplifying TCR beta CDR3 regions. HTBI primers served in a first-round RT-PCR, which a second-round multiplex PCR followed. MiXCR, applied by TCRdb to the multiplex PCR reads, yields one record per CDR3 protein. The sample consists of 400,000 or so distinct CDR3 sequences, 15% of them appearing once. Sample: peripheral blood. The receptors were gathered from a woman younger than 30 with stable Graves' hyperthyroidism.

This clonotype was counted between two and nine times. The rearrangement uses TRBV18 and TRBJ1-2, with 11 bases that match TRBD1. Germline V gives CDR1 KGHSH, CDR2 LQKENI. This CDR3 has 17 residues. J gave up 0 bases and V 2 bases, and 5 bases lay outside the gene matches. The CDR3 is CASSPIGQGASNYGYTF. In DNA form, the CDR3 reads TGTGCCAGCTCACCAATCGGACAGGGGGCTTCTAACTATGGCTACACCTTC.

The chain couples TRBV19 to TRBJ1-2, with D maybe TRBD1 (6 bases). This CDR3 is 17 amino acids long. V was cut by 5 bases and J by 4 bases, with 23 bases left in between. Germline assignment: CDR1 LNHDA and CDR2 SQIVND (reference sequence). The CDR3 sequence: CASSDPRQEAGIYGYTF. In DNA form, the CDR3 reads TGTGCCAGTAGTGACCCCCGACAGGAAGCTGGTATCTATGGCTACACCTTC.

This clonotype occurred many times. The chain couples TRBV11-2 to TRBJ1-2; D not resolved. This CDR3 has 13 amino acids. V lost 3 bases and J 1 base, leaving 6 bases between the germline ends. CDR1 and CDR2 from the germline V gene are SGHAT and FQNNGV. The CDR3 protein is CASSLKLNYGYTF. Here the CDR3 DNA reads TGTGCCAGCAGCTTGAAACTTAACTATGGCTACACCTTC.

This clonotype occurred many times. The V and J genes are TRBV6-2 or TRBV6-3 and TRBJ1-1; TRBD1 is a possible D gene (5 bases). The germline V gene has CDR1 MNHEY and CDR2 SVGEGT. Trimming stripped 6 bases from V and 5 bases from J, with 19 bases between. The CDR3 is 15 residues long. The CDR3 DNA reads as TGTGCCAGCAGCCCCATCGAGGGGAGGGATACTGAAGCTTTCTTT. It codes for CASSPIEGRDTEAFF.

This clonotype was counted ten times or more. This chain connects TRBV19 to TRBJ1-5, with no clear D. The CDR3 is 14 amino acids. V was cut by 6 bases and J by 2 bases, with 11 bases left in between. From germline, CDR1 is LNHDA and CDR2 SQIVND (reference sequence). The CDR3 region is CASSLYEGNQPQHF. The CDR3 DNA sequence: TGTGCCAGTAGCCTGTATGAGGGCAATCAGCCCCAGCATTTT. Full variable domain (remainder filled in from reference TRBV19 and TRBJ1-5): DGGITQSPKYLFRKEGQNVTLSCEQNLNHDAMYWYRQDPGQGLRLIYYSQIVNDFQKGDIAEGYSVSREKKESFPLTVTSAQKNPTAFYLCASSLYEGNQPQHFGDGTRLSIL.

This clonotype was seen many times. The genes are TRBV7-2 and TRBJ2-4; D gene ambiguous. V gave up 2 bases and J gave up 6 bases, with 8 bases separating them. The germline V gene encodes CDR1 SGHTA and CDR2 FQGNSA. The length of the CDR3 is 13 residues. The CDR3 protein is CASSLSGVNIQYF. The CDR3 DNA sequence: TGTGCCAGCAGCTTATCTGGGGTAAACATTCAGTACTTC.

The chain is built from TRBV5-5 and TRBJ1-2; D uncertain. Germline V CDR1 and CDR2: SGHKS, YYEKEE (reference sequence). With 0 bases removed from V and 0 bases from J, the gap between germline ends came to 9 bases. The CDR3 extends over 15 amino acids. CDR3 protein: CASSLAADSNYGYTF. The DNA of the CDR3 is TGTGCCAGCAGCTTGGCGGCAGACTCTAACTATGGCTACACCTTC.

This clonotype showed up many times. The chain employs TRBV11-1 and TRBJ1-1; D remains unclear. V lost 1 base and J 3 bases, leaving 9 bases between the germline ends. Germline CDR1 is SGHAT and CDR2 is FQDESV (reference sequence). The CDR3 spans 14 residues. CDR3 sequence reads: CASSLVYEDTEAFF. CDR3 DNA: TGTGCCAGCAGCTTAGTCTATGAGGACACTGAAGCTTTCTTT.

This clonotype was counted at least ten times. The chain employs TRBV6-2 or TRBV6-3 and TRBJ2-5, with TRBD1 matching 9 bases. V was clipped by 5 bases and J by 4 bases; unmatched bases: 8. The CDR3 is 15 residues long. Looked up from germline, CDR1 is MNHEY and CDR2 is SVGEGT. In nucleotides, the CDR3 is TGTGCCAGCAGTACCGGGACAGGGTGGGGAGAGACCCAGTACTTC. Translation gives CASSTGTGWGETQYF.

This clonotype appeared many times. This rearrangement joins TRBV4-3 to TRBJ2-5, with TRBD2 matching over 7 bases. CDR3 length: 16 amino acids. With 1 base clipped from V and 2 bases from J, the junction kept 7 bases outside the gene matches. CDR1 and CDR2 from the germline V gene are LGHNA and YSLEER. As DNA, the CDR3 is TGCGCCAGCAGCCAAGCCTGGGAGGGGCATCAAGAGACCCAGTACTTC. Translating it yields CASSQAWEGHQETQYF.

J is TRBJ2-7 and V is TRBV9; either TRBD1 or TRBD2 may supply D (5 bases each). Trimming removed 7 bases from V and 4 bases from J, with 15 bases in between. The CDR3 has 13 residues. Germline CDR1 and CDR2: SGDLS and YYNGEE. The CDR3 nucleotides are TGTGCCAGCGGGGGTTTGAATACGTACGAGCAGTACTTC. Translating gives CASGGLNTYEQYF.

In its sample, this clonotype was seen many times. The missing conserved phenylalanine or tryptophan at the end of this CDR3 makes a read error likely. The CDR3 DNA reads as TGTGCCAGTAGTACCCAACGGGGTTCGGAGCAGTACCTC. Protein: CASSTQRGSEQYL. The rearrangement links TRBV19 to TRBJ2-7, with D perhaps matching TRBD2 (5 bases). There are 13 residues in the CDR3. Germline values: CDR1 LNHDA, CDR2 SQIVND (reference sequence). Trimming cost V 4 bases and J 7 bases, with 14 bases left between them.

The table lists this clonotype with many counts. V is TRBV6-2 or TRBV6-3 and J is TRBJ1-6; D uncertain. Germline V CDR1 and CDR2: MNHEY, SVGEGT. V lost 2 bases, J lost 9 bases, and 8 bases lay in between. CDR3 size: 13 residues. CDR3 sequence: CASSYIRGSPLHF. The CDR3 region has the DNA TGTGCCAGCAGTTACATCAGAGGTTCACCCCTCCACTTT.

This clonotype has a count of ten or more. The rearrangement uses TRBV7-6 and TRBJ1-3; D perhaps matches TRBD1 (6 bases). From germline, CDR1 is SGHVS and CDR2 FNYEAQ. Trimming pared 2 bases from V and 3 bases from J, leaving 11 bases between. The CDR3 covers 15 residues. CDR3 in DNA: TGTGCCAGCAGCTTACGGGGGCTGGATGGAAACACCATATATTTT. Its translation: CASSLRGLDGNTIYF.